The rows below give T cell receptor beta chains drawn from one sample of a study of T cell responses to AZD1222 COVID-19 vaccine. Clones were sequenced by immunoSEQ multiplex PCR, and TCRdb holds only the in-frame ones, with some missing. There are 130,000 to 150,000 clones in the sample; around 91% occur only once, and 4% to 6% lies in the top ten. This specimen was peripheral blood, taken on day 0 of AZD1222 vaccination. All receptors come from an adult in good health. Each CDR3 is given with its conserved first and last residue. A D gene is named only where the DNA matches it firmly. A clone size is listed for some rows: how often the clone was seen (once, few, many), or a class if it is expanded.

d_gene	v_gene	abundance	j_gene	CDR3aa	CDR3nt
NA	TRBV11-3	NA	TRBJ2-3	CASSPEGSTDTQYF	TGTGCCAGCAGCCCAGAGGGGAGCACAGATACGCAGTATTTT
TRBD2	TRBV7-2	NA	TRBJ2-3	CASSPSSGGAPDTQYF	TGTGCCAGCAGCCCGAGTAGCGGGGGGGCCCCAGATACGCAGTATTTT
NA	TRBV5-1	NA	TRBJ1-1	CASSGGQLNTEAFF	TGCGCCAGCAGCGGCGGACAGCTGAACACTGAAGCTTTCTTT
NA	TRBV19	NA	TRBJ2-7	CASRHTGSHEQYF	TGTGCCAGTAGACATACAGGGTCCCACGAGCAGTACTTC
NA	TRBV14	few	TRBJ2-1	CASSISDRQFF	TGTGCCAGCAGCATTTCGGACCGGCAGTTCTTC
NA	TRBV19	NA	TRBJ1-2	CASSRGGNGYTF	TGTGCCAGTAGTAGGGGAGGAAATGGCTACACCTTC
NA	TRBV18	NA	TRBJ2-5	CASSRTAKETQYF	TGTGCCAGCTCCAGGACAGCAAAAGAGACCCAGTACTTC
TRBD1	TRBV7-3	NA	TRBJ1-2	CASSVIGGADGYTF	TGTGCCAGCAGCGTAATAGGGGGCGCAGATGGCTACACCTTC
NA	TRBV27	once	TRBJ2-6	CASSLLGAGANVLTF	TGTGCCAGCAGTTTATTGGGTGCTGGGGCCAACGTCCTGACTTTC
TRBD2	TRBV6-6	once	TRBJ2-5	CASSYWRGGQETQYF	TGTGCCAGCAGTTACTGGCGGGGGGGTCAAGAGACCCAGTACTTC
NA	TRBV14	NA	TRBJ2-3	CASSQEGTGASVFTDTQYF	TGTGCCAGCAGCCAAGAGGGTACGGGAGCGTCCGTCTTCACAGATACGCAGTATTTT
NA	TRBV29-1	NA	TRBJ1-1	CSVDRLNTEAFF	TGCAGCGTTGACCGCCTGAACACTGAAGCTTTCTTT
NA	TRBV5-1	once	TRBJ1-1	CASSSNRVGTEAFF	TGCGCCAGCAGCTCAAACAGGGTGGGCACTGAAGCTTTCTTT
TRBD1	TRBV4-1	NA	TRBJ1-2	CASSQDGLGQGAGGYTF	TGCGCCAGCAGCCAAGATGGTCTTGGACAGGGGGCGGGTGGCTACACCTTC
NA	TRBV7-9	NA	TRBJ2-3	CASSRLGSTDTQYF	TGTGCCAGCAGTCGGCTCGGGAGCACAGATACGCAGTATTTT
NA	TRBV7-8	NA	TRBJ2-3	CASSPERGTDTQYF	TGTGCCAGCAGCCCCGAGCGGGGCACAGATACGCAGTATTTT
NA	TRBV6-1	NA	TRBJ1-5	CASSESQANQPQHF	TGTGCCAGCAGTGAATCGCAGGCCAATCAGCCCCAGCATTTT
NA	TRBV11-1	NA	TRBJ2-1	CASSFRPPVRNEQFF	TGTGCCAGCAGCTTCCGGCCCCCCGTTAGGAATGAGCAGTTCTTC
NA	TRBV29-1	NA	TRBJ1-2	CSVTRTASYGYTF	TGCAGCGTTACCCGGACAGCCTCCTATGGCTACACCTTC
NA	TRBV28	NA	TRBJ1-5	CASKSGNQPQHF	TGTGCCAGCAAGTCAGGCAATCAGCCCCAGCATTTT
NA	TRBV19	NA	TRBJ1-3	CASSISGLPGNTIYF	TGTGCCAGTAGTATCAGCGGACTCCCTGGAAACACCATATATTTT
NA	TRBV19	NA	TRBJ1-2	CASMAFNYGYTF	TGTGCCAGTATGGCATTCAACTATGGCTACACCTTC
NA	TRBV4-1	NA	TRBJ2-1	CASSQENRNEQFF	TGCGCCAGCAGCCAAGAAAATCGAAATGAGCAGTTCTTC
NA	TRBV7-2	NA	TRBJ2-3	CASSLGAGVSTQYF	TGTGCCAGCAGCTTGGGGGCCGGAGTAAGTACGCAGTATTTT
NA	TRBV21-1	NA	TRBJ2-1	CASSKGEVDRTYNEQFF	TGTGCCAGCAGCAAAGGGGAGGTGGACAGGACCTACAATGAGCAGTTCTTC
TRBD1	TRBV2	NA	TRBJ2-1	CASSKDGQGVGNEQFF	TGTGCCAGCAGTAAAGACGGACAGGGCGTAGGCAATGAGCAGTTCTTC
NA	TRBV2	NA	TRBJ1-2	CASSGGPGVNYGYTF	TGTGCCAGCAGTGGGGGACCAGGCGTTAACTATGGCTACACCTTC
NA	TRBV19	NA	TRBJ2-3	CASSYTGEGVTQYF	TGTGCCAGTAGTTATACGGGGGAAGGTGTTACGCAGTATTTT
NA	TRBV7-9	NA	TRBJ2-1	CASSLTDNEQFF	TGTGCCAGCAGCTTAACCGACAATGAGCAGTTCTTC
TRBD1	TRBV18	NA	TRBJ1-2	CASSPAEGAEGYTF	TGTGCCAGCTCACCAGCCGAGGGGGCGGAAGGCTACACCTTC
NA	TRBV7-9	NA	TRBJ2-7	CASSLEVRGPYEQYF	TGTGCCAGCAGCTTAGAGGTCAGGGGCCCCTACGAGCAGTACTTC
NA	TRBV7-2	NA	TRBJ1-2	CTSSLAMRGEHGYTF	TGTACCAGCAGCTTAGCGATGAGGGGCGAACATGGCTACACCTTC
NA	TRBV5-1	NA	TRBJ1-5	CASSTGDGNQPQHF	TGCGCCAGCAGCACGGGGGACGGCAATCAGCCCCAGCATTTT
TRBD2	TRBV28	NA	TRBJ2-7	CASSDPGLAGHEQYF	TGTGCCAGCAGTGACCCGGGACTAGCGGGCCACGAGCAGTACTTC
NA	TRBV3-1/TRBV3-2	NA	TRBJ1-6	CASSQQGSRSPLHF	TGTGCCAGCAGCCAACAGGGGTCTCGGTCACCCCTCCACTTT